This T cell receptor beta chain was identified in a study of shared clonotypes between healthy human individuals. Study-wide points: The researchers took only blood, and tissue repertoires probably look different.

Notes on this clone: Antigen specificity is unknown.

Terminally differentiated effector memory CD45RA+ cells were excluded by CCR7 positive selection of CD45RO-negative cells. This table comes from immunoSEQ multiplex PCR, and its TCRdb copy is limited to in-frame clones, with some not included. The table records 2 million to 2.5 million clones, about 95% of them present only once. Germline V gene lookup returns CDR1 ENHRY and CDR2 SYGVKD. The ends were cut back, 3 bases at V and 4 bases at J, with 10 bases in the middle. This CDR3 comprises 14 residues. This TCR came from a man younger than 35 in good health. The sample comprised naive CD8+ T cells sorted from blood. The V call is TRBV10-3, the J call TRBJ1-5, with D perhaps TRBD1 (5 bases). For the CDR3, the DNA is TGTGCCATCAGTGATCTGGACAATAATCAGCCCCAGCATTTT. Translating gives CAISDLDNNQPQHF.